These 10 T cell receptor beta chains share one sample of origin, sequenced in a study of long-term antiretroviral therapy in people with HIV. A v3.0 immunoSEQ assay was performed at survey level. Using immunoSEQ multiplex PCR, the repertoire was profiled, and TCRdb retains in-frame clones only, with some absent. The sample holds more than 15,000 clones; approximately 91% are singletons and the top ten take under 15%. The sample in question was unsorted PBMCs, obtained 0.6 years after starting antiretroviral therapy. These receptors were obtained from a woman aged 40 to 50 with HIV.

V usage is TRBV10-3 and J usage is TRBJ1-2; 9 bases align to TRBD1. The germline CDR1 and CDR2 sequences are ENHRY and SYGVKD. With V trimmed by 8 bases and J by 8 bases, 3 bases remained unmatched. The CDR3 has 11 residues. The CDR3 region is CAIGQGKGYTF. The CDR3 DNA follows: TGTGCCATCGGACAGGGGAAGGGCTACACCTTC.

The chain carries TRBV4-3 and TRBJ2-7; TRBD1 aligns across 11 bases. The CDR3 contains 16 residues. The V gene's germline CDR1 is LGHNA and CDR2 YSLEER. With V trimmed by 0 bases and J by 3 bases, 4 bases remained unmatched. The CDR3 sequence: CASSQDSGTGGYEQYF. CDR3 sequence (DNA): TGCGCCAGCAGCCAAGACTCCGGGACAGGGGGCTACGAGCAGTACTTC.

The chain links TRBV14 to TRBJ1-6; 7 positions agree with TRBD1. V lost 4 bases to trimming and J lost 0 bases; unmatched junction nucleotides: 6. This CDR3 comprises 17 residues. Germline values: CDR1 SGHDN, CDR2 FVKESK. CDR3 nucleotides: TGTGCCAGCAGCCGTAGACAGGGTTCCTCCTATAATTCACCCCTCCACTTT. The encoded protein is CASSRRQGSSYNSPLHF.

The CDR3 loop reads CASSSGQGVKEQYF. In DNA, the CDR3 is TGTGCCAGCAGCTCGGGACAGGGCGTGAAGGAGCAGTACTTC. The rearrangement uses TRBV7-7 and TRBJ2-7; 9 bases are a match to TRBD1. The length of the CDR3 is 14 residues. CDR1 is SSHAT, CDR2 FNYEAQ, per germline (reference sequence). V lost 4 bases, J lost 7 bases, and 8 bases stayed unmatched.

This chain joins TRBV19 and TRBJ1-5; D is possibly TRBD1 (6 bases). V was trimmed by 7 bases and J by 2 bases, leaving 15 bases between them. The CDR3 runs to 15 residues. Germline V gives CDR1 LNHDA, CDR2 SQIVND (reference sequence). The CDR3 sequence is CASTSTGTGNQPQHF. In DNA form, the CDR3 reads TGTGCCAGTACCTCGACAGGAACGGGCAATCAGCCCCAGCATTTT.

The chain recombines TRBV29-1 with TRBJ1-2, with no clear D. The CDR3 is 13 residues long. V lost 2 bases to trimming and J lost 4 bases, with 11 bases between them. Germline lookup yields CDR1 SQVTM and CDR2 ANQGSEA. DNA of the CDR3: TGCAGCGTTGAAATGGGCTTGGTCTATGGCTACACCTTC. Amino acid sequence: CSVEMGLVYGYTF. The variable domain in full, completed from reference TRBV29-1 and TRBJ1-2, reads SAVISQKPSRDICQRGTSLTIQCQVDSQVTMMFWYRQQPGQSLTLIATANQGSEATYESGFVIDKFPISRPNLTFSTLTVSNMSPEDSSIYLCSVEMGLVYGYTFGSGTRLTVV.

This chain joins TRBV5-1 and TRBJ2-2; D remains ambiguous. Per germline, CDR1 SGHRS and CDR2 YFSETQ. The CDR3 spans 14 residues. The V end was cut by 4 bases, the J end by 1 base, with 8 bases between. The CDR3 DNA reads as TGCGCCAGCAGCCTGACTCAGAACACCGGGGAGCTGTTTTTT. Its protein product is CASSLTQNTGELFF.

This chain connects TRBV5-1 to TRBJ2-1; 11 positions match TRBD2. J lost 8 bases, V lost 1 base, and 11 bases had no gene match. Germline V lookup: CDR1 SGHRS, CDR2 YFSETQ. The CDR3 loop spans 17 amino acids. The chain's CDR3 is CASSLYLSGLAADEQFF. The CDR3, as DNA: TGCGCCAGCAGCTTGTACTTATCGGGACTAGCGGCGGATGAGCAGTTCTTC.

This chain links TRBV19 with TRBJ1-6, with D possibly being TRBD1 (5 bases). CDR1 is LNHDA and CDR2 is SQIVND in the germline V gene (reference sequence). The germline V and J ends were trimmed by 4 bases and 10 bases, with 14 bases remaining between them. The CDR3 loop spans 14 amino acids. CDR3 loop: CASSKGETGSPLHF. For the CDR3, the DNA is TGTGCCAGTAGTAAAGGGGAAACGGGCTCACCCCTCCACTTT. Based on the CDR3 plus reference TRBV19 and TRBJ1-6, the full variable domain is DGGITQSPKYLFRKEGQNVTLSCEQNLNHDAMYWYRQDPGQGLRLIYYSQIVNDFQKGDIAEGYSVSREKKESFPLTVTSAQKNPTAFYLCASSKGETGSPLHFGNGTRLTVT.

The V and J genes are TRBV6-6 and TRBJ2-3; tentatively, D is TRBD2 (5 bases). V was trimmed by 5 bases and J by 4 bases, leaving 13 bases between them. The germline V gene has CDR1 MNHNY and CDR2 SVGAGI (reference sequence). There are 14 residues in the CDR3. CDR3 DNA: TGTGCCAGCAGTACCCCCAAACTAGCAGATACGCAGTATTTT. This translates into CASSTPKLADTQYF.